The next 29 T cell receptor beta chains were all read from a single sample in a study of metastatic and nonmetastatic thyroid tumors. The entire patient cohort was treatment-naive prior to thyroid surgery. MiXCR reprocessed the PCR reads for TCRdb. The table records tens of thousands of clones, approximately 22% of them present only once. Source material: tumor tissue. The receptors were gathered from a female donor with papillary thyroid cancer or a benign thyroid nodule (not recorded which). Some clones in this sample may be carry-over from other donors' samples.

A few counts support this clone. The chain recombines TRBV20-1 with TRBJ2-7; the D gene is possibly TRBD2 (6 bases). The CDR3 is made up of 15 amino acids. In germline, CDR1 is DFQATT, CDR2 SNEGSKA (reference sequence). The ends were cut back, 6 bases at V and 3 bases at J, with 21 bases in the middle. The chain's CDR3 is CSASVPGLKNYEQYF. The CDR3 DNA reads TGCAGTGCAAGTGTTCCGGGACTGAAAAACTACGAGCAGTACTTC.

This clone was detected only a few times. This chain joins TRBV11-2 and TRBJ2-3; tentatively, D is TRBD2 (6 bases). The CDR3 is 17 residues long. Germline V CDR1 and CDR2: SGHAT, FQNNGV. The ends were cut back, 5 bases at V and 3 bases at J, with 21 bases in the middle. The DNA for the CDR3 is TGTGCCAGCAGCCCGGCGGGGCTAGGCCCGGGGACAGATACGCAGTATTTT. Its translation: CASSPAGLGPGTDTQYF.

In nucleotides, the CDR3 is TGTGCCAGCAGCCGAGCGAACACTGAAGCTTTCTTT. Its translation is CASSRANTEAFF. The V call is TRBV7-8, the J call TRBJ1-1; D uncertain. This CDR3 has 12 residues. CDR1 and CDR2 from the germline V gene are SGHVS and FQNEAQ. Trimming removed 5 bases from V and 1 base from J, with 5 bases in between.

V gene TRBV7-2 combines with J gene TRBJ2-1; weak D call: TRBD1 (5 bases). Per the germline V gene, CDR1 is SGHTA and CDR2 is FQGNSA. The ends were cut back, 4 bases at V and 10 bases at J, with 8 bases in the middle. This CDR3 region has 11 residues. In DNA form, the CDR3 reads TGTGCCAGCAGCTCCCGGACAGAGCAGTTCTTC. Amino acids: CASSSRTEQFF.

This sequence joins TRBV11-2 and TRBJ2-1; no firm D call. Per the germline V gene, CDR1 is SGHAT and CDR2 is FQNNGV. The CDR3 contains 14 residues. Trimming took 7 bases from V and 10 from J, leaving 20 bases between them. The CDR3 here is CASTPVYRAREQFF. DNA of the CDR3: TGTGCCAGCACCCCGGTGTATAGGGCGCGCGAGCAGTTCTTC.

The sample holds a few counts of this clone. The chain has TRBV12-3 or TRBV12-4 and TRBJ2-7, with a weak D call TRBD2 (5 bases). Between the trimmed V and J ends, which lost 6 bases and 6 bases, there was a span of 21 bases. This CDR3 has 15 amino acids. CDR3 nucleotides: TGTGCCAGCAGCTCTCAGACTATGAAGGCCGCCGAGCAGTACTTC. Amino acids: CASSSQTMKAAEQYF.

This clone was counted a few times. This CDR3 fails to terminate in the conserved phenylalanine or tryptophan, so it likely reflects a read error. The V gene is TRBV29-1, the J gene TRBJ2-4; perhaps TRBD2 as D (6 bases). Trimming shortened V by 7 bases and J by 13 bases, and 17 bases separated the two germline ends. Germline assignment: CDR1 SQVTM and CDR2 ANQGSEA. The CDR3 is 11 amino acids. CDR3 sequence (DNA): TGCAGCGCCCCCGTCGGAGGGATCCAGTACTTA. This gives the protein CSAPVGGIQYL.

By its share, this clone is medium-sized. This chain joins TRBV4-1 and TRBJ2-7; D gene unclear. There are 13 residues in the CDR3. V lost 0 bases and J lost 4, with 7 bases in between. Germline V gene data show CDR1 as MGHRA and CDR2 as YSYEKL. CDR3 in DNA: TGCGCCAGCAGCCAAGAGGGTCAGTACGAGCAGTACTTC. It encodes CASSQEGQYEQYF.

The chain combines TRBV6-4 with TRBJ2-3; 7 bases fit TRBD2. The CDR3 loop spans 16 amino acids. The germline V gene encodes CDR1 MRHNA and CDR2 SNTAGT. The V segment lost 2 bases and the J segment 2 bases; nucleotides outside the gene matches: 7. The CDR3: CASSDRPSGNTDTQYF. The CDR3 region has the DNA TGTGCCAGCAGTGACAGGCCTAGCGGAAACACAGATACGCAGTATTTT.

With regard to this clone: This may stem from a read error, because a much larger clone lies one nucleotide away. Other DNA sequences in the sample encode the same CDR3. The gene calls are TRBV2 and TRBJ2-5, with TRBD1 matching over 9 bases. CDR3 length equals 16 residues. The V and J ends lost 2 bases and 2 bases, in that order; junction bases with no gene match: 6. The germline CDR1 and CDR2 sequences are SNHLY and FYNNEI. The CDR3 DNA follows: TGTGCCAGCAGTGAACTTACAGGGGGCTGGCAAGAGACCCAGTACTTC. This translates into CASSELTGGWQETQYF.

This clone was picked up a small number of times. J is TRBJ1-2 and V is TRBV2; TRBD1 agrees at 7 bases. The CDR3 sequence is 14 residues long. V lost 0 bases and J lost 5; bases outside the gene matches: 3. The V gene's germline CDR1 is SNHLY and CDR2 FYNNEI. The CDR3 nucleotides are TGTGCCAGCAGTGAAGCAGGGGGCAGATATGGCTACACCTTC. This encodes CASSEAGGRYGYTF.

This clone occurred a few times. The chain combines TRBV28 with TRBJ2-7; 7 nucleotides match TRBD2. V dropped 8 bases and J dropped 3; count of bases not matched to a gene: 13. The CDR3 has 15 amino acids. CDR1 is MDHEN and CDR2 is SYDVKM in the germline V gene. CDR3 DNA: TGTGCCAGCGGAGGTTGGGACGGGGGGTACTACGAGCAGTACTTC. Its translation: CASGGWDGGYYEQYF.

This clone was recorded many times. The chain combines TRBV14 with TRBJ1-6, with unresolved D. Trimming shortened V by 0 bases and J by 10 bases, and 7 bases separated the two germline ends. In germline, CDR1 is SGHDN, CDR2 FVKESK. This CDR3 region has 13 residues. CDR3: CASSQDLESPLHF. CDR3 DNA: TGTGCCAGCAGCCAAGATCTGGAGTCACCCCTCCACTTT.

This clone was seen a few times. A much larger clone differs from this one at a single base, so this may be a read error. The chain carries TRBV10-2 and TRBJ1-3; D unclear. Germline values: CDR1 WSHSY, CDR2 SAAADI. The CDR3 is 12 amino acids. V was shortened by 7 bases and J by 6 bases, with 10 bases between the two germline ends. The CDR3 nucleotides are TGCGCCAGCATCATAGACAAAAACACCATATATTTT. It codes for CASIIDKNTIYF.

This clone was counted only a few times. This chain links TRBV6-2 or TRBV6-3 with TRBJ2-7; 9 bases align to TRBD1. The CDR3 has 12 amino acids. V gave up 8 bases and J gave up 6 bases; unmatched junction bases: 5. The germline V gene has CDR1 MNHEY and CDR2 SVGEGT. CDR3 protein: CASDDRGSEQYF. The CDR3, as DNA: TGTGCCAGCGATGACAGGGGGAGCGAGCAGTACTTC.

CDR3: CSARAIIAGEAFF. CDR3 DNA: TGCAGTGCTAGAGCAATCATAGCGGGGGAAGCTTTCTTT. The gene calls are TRBV20-1 and TRBJ1-1; D gene unclear. Germline CDR1 DFQATT, CDR2 SNEGSKA (reference sequence). The CDR3 length is 13 residues. V lost 1 base to trimming and J lost 8 bases, with 14 bases between them.

This chain uses TRBV20-1 with TRBJ2-7; D gene uncertain. Germline-derived CDR1 and CDR2 are DFQATT and SNEGSKA (reference sequence). The CDR3 spans 13 residues. V was cut by 6 bases and J by 3 bases, with 15 bases left in between. CDR3 nucleotides: TGCAGTGCGCCGGTCGATTGGGGCTACGAGCAGTACTTC. It yields the protein CSAPVDWGYEQYF.

This clone was counted between two and nine times. This may arise from a read error, as a much more abundant clone is one base away. V usage is TRBV6-4 and J usage is TRBJ2-1; the D is unclear. Germline CDR1 reads MRHNA; CDR2 reads SNTAGT. The CDR3 runs to 14 residues. CDR3 sequence: CASSYSIENNEQFF. As DNA, the CDR3 is TGTGCCAGCAGTTACTCAATAGAGAACAATGAGCAGTTCTTC.

V usage is TRBV24-1 and J usage is TRBJ2-3, with 8 nucleotides matching TRBD1. The CDR3 is 16 residues long. The ends lost 3 bases at V and 7 bases at J; junction bases unmatched: 11. Germline V gene data show CDR1 as KGHDR and CDR2 as SFDVKD. The CDR3 DNA follows: TGTGCCACCAGTGATCCAAGGACAGGGAAATTAAATACGCAGTATTTT. Protein product: CATSDPRTGKLNTQYF.

By sample fraction, this clone is medium-sized. The chain joins TRBV19 to TRBJ2-7; TRBD1 agrees at 7 bases. Trimming took 8 bases from V and 6 from J; bases not matched to a gene: 4. Looked up from germline, CDR1 is LNHDA and CDR2 is SQIVND (reference sequence). The CDR3 has 11 amino acids. Written as DNA, the CDR3 is TGTGCCAGTTCAGGACAGGCCGAGCAGTACTTC. The encoded protein is CASSGQAEQYF.

This clone was seen ten or more times. CDR3 protein: CASRRLASSTDTQYF. DNA for the CDR3: TGTGCCAGCAGACGACTAGCGTCGAGCACAGATACGCAGTATTTT. The chain employs TRBV2 and TRBJ2-3, with 8 bases fitting TRBD2. V trimming: 6 bases; J trimming: 0 bases; junction bases outside the gene matches: 5. This CDR3 is built from 15 residues. CDR1 and CDR2 from the germline V gene are SNHLY and FYNNEI. Variable domain in full (rest from reference TRBV2 and TRBJ2-3): EPEVTQTPSHQVTQMGQEVILRCVPISNHLYFYWYRQILGQKVEFLVSFYNNEISEKSEIFDDQFSVERPDGSNFTLKIRSTKLEDSAMYFCASRRLASSTDTQYFGPGTRLTVL.

This clone occurred a few times. This chain uses TRBV5-1 with TRBJ2-2; tentatively, D is TRBD1 or TRBD2 (5 bases each). Germline CDR1 and CDR2: SGHRS and YFSETQ. This CDR3 contains 17 residues. V lost 10 bases and J 0 bases, leaving 22 bases between the germline ends. The CDR3 here is CASGAPRGRANTGELFF. The CDR3 region has the DNA TGCGCCTCAGGTGCCCCTCGGGGCAGGGCGAACACCGGGGAGCTGTTTTTT.

Many counts were recorded for this clone. The chain links TRBV2 to TRBJ2-6, with D maybe TRBD1 (6 bases). Germline V gene data show CDR1 as SNHLY and CDR2 as FYNNEI. V was clipped by 6 bases and J by 4 bases, with 19 bases between them. The CDR3 length is 17 residues. The CDR3 bases are TGTGCCAGCAGCCAGAGCCCGGCAGGGGCCGGGGCCAACGTCCTGACTTTC. It yields the protein CASSQSPAGAGANVLTF.

The V call is TRBV7-6, the J call TRBJ2-1; D remains ambiguous. CDR3 length: 13 residues. Between the trimmed V and J ends, which lost 1 base and 4 bases, there was a span of 5 bases. Germline values: CDR1 SGHVS, CDR2 FNYEAQ. This CDR3 is CASSLERYNEQFF. In DNA, the CDR3 is TGTGCCAGCAGCTTAGAGAGATACAATGAGCAGTTCTTC.

This clone was counted at least ten times. The sample contains more than one DNA sequence encoding this CDR3. The chain joins TRBV7-2 to TRBJ2-3; D gene unclear. This CDR3 is 12 amino acids long. CDR1 and CDR2 from the germline V gene are SGHTA and FQGNSA. V dropped 5 bases and J dropped 6 bases, with 9 bases sitting between them. The CDR3 coding sequence is TGTGCCAGCAGCAATTTTGTGGATACGCAGTATTTT. This sequence encodes CASSNFVDTQYF.

This chain uses TRBV6-2 or TRBV6-3 with TRBJ1-2, with D maybe TRBD1 (5 bases). Germline CDR1 MNHEY, CDR2 SVGEGT. This CDR3 is built from 15 residues. Trimming took off 2 bases at V and 5 bases at J, with 15 bases between the two ends. CDR3: CASSYPGCAGYGYTF. The CDR3, as DNA: TGTGCCAGCAGTTACCCAGGGTGCGCAGGTTATGGCTACACCTTC.

DNA of the CDR3: TGCAGTGCTAGAAAAAGCGGGAGTAACTACAATGAGCAGTTCTTC. Translating it yields CSARKSGSNYNEQFF. The chain uses TRBV20-1 and TRBJ2-1, with 8 bases aligning to TRBD2. The germline V gene has CDR1 DFQATT and CDR2 SNEGSKA (reference sequence). The CDR3 is 15 amino acids. V dropped 2 bases and J dropped 3; count of bases not matched to a gene: 6.

The J gene is TRBJ2-2, the V gene TRBV30; 8 bases fit TRBD1. CDR3 size: 14 residues. CDR1 is GTSNPN and CDR2 is SVGIG in the germline V gene (reference sequence). The V and J ends lost 1 base and 7 bases, in that order; junction bases with no gene match: 5. The CDR3 DNA reads TGTGCCTGGAGTGGGGGACAGGATGTCGGGGAGCTGTTTTTT. This translates into CAWSGGQDVGELFF.

The chain employs TRBV30 and TRBJ2-3, with a possible D match to TRBD2 (6 bases). This CDR3 is built from 17 residues. Per germline, CDR1 GTSNPN and CDR2 SVGIG (reference sequence). The V end lost 0 bases, the J end lost 7 bases, and 23 bases lay between the germline ends. The CDR3 is CAWSVSQGVIRGYTQYF. The CDR3 coding sequence is TGTGCCTGGAGTGTATCCCAGGGTGTTATCCGGGGGTATACGCAGTATTTT.